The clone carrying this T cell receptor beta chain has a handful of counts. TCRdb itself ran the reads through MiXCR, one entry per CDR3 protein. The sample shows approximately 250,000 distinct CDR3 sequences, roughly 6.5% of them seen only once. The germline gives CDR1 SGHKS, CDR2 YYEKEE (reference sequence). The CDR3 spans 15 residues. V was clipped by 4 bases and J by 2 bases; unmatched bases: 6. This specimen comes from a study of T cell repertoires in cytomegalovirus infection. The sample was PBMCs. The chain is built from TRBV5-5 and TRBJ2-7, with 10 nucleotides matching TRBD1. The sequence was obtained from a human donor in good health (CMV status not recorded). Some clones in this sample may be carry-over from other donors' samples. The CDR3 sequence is CASSRDRGQTYEQYF. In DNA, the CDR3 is TGTGCCAGCAGCCGAGACAGGGGGCAGACCTACGAGCAGTACTTC.